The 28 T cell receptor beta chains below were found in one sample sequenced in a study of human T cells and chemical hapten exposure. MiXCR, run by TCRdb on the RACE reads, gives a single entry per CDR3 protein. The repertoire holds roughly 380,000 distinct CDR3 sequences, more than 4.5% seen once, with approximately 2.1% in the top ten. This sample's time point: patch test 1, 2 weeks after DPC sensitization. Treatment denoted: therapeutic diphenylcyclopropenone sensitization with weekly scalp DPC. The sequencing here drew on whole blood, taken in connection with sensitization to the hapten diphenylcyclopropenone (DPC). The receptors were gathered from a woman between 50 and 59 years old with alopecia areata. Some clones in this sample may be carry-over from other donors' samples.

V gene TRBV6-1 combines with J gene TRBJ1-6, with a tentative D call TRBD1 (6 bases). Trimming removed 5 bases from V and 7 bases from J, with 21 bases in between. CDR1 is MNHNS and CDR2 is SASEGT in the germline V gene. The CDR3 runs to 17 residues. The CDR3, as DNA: TGTGCCAGCAGTAAAGGGGACATGGCATTATTAAATTCACCCCTCCACTTT. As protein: CASSKGDMALLNSPLHF.

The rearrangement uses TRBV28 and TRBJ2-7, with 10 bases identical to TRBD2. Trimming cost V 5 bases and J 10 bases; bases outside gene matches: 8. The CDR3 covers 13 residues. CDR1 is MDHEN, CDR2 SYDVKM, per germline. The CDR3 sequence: CASSGGLAASQYF. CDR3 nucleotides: TGTGCCAGCAGTGGAGGACTAGCGGCTAGTCAGTACTTC.

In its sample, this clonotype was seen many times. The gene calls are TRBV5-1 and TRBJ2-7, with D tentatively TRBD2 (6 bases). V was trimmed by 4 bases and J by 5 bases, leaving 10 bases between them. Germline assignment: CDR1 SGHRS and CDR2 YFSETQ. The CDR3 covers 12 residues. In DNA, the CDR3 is TGCGCCAGCAGCCAACGGGGGAACGAGCAGTACTTC. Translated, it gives CASSQRGNEQYF.

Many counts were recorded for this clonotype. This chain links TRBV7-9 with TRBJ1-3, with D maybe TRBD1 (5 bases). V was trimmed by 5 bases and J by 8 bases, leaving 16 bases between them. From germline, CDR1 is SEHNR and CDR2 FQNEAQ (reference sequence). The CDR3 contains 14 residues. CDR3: CASSPRDREYTIYF. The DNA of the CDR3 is TGTGCCAGCAGCCCCCGGGACCGTGAATACACCATATATTTT.

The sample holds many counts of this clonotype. The CDR3 reads CASSLGHLQETQYF. The CDR3 DNA reads TGCGCCAGCAGCCTAGGACACCTCCAAGAGACCCAGTACTTC. The V and J genes are TRBV5-1 and TRBJ2-5, with D possibly TRBD1 on 5 matching bases. V gave up 4 bases and J gave up 1 base, with 11 bases separating them. The CDR3 is made up of 14 amino acids. The germline CDR1 and CDR2 sequences are SGHRS and YFSETQ.

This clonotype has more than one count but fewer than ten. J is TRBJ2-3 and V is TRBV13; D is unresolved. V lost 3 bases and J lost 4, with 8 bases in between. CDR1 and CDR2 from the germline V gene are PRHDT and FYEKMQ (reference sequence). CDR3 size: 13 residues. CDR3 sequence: CASSLQLADTQYF. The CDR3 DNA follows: TGTGCCAGCAGCTTGCAGCTAGCAGATACGCAGTATTTT.

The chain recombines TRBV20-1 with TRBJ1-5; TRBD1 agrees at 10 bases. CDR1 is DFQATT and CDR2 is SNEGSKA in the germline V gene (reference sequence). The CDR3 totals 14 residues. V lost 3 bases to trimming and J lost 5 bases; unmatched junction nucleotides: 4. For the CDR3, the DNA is TGCAGTGCTAGGGGGACAGGGGTGGATCAGCCCCAGCATTTT. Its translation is CSARGTGVDQPQHF.

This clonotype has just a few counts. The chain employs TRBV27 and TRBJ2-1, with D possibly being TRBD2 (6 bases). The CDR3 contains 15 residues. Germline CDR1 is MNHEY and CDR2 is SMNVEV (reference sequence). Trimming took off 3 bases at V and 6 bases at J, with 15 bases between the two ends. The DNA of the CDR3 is TGTGCCAGCAGTTTCCCGGGAGCTGAGGGCAATGAGCAGTTCTTC. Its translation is CASSFPGAEGNEQFF.

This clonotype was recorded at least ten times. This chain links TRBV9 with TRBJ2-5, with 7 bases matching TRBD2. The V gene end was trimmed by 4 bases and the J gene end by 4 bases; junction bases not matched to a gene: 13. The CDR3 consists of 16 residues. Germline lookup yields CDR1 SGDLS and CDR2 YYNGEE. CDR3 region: CASSPLTRGTGETQYF. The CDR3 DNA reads TGTGCCAGCAGCCCCCTCACGCGGGGGACGGGAGAGACCCAGTACTTC.

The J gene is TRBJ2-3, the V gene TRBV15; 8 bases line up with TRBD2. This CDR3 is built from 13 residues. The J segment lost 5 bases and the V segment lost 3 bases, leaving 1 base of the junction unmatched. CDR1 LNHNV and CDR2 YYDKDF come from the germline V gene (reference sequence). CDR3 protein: CATSRGLVDTQYF. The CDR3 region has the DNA TGTGCCACCAGCAGGGGACTAGTAGATACGCAGTATTTT.

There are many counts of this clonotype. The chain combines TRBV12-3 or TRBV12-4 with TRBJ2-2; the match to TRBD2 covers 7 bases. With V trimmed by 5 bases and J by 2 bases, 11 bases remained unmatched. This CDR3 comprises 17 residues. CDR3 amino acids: CASSLDLGGANTGELFF. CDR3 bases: TGTGCCAGCAGTCTAGATCTGGGAGGGGCTAACACCGGGGAGCTGTTTTTT.

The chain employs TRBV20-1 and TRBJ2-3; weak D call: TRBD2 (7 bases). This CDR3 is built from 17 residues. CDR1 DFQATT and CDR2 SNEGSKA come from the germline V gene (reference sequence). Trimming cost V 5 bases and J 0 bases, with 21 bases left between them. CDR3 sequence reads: CSARRGRGLSSTDTQYF. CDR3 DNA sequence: TGCAGTGCTCGCCGGGGCAGGGGACTATCTAGCACAGATACGCAGTATTTT.

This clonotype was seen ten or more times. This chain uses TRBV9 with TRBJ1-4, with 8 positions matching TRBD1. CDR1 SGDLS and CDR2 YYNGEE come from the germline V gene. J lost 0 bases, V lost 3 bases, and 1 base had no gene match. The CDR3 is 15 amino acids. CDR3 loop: CASSEQGATNEKLFF. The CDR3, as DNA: TGTGCCAGCAGCGAACAGGGGGCAACTAATGAAAAACTGTTTTTT.

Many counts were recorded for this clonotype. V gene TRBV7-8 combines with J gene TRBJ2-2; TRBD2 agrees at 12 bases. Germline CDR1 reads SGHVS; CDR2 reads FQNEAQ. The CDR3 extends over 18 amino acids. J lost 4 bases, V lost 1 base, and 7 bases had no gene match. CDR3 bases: TGTGCCAGCAGCTTAGGTCTAGCGGGAGGGCCTAGCACCGGGGAGCTGTTTTTT. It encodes CASSLGLAGGPSTGELFF.

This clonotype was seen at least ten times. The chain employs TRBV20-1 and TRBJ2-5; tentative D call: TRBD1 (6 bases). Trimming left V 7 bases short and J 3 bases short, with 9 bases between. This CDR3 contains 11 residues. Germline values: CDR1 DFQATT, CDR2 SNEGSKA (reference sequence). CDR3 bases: TGCAGTGGCCACAGGGAAGAGACCCAGTACTTC. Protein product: CSGHREETQYF.

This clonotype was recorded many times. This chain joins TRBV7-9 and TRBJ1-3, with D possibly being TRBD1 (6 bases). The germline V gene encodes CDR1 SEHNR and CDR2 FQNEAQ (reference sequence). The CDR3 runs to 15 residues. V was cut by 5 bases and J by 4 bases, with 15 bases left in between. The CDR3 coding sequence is TGTGCCAGCAGCGACTACAGGGTTGCGGGAAACACCATATATTTT. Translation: CASSDYRVAGNTIYF.

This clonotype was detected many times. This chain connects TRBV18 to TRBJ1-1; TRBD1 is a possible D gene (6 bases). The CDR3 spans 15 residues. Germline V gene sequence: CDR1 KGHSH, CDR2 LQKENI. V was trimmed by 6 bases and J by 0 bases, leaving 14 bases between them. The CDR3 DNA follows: TGTGCCAGCTCCCCCGGGACAAACATGAACACTGAAGCTTTCTTT. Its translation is CASSPGTNMNTEAFF.

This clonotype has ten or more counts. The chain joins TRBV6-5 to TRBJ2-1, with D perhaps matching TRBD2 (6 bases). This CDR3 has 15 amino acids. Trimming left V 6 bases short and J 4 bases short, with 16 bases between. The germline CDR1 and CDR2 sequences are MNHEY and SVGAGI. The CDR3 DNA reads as TGTGCCAGCAGCATATTCGGGACTTCTTACAATGAGCAGTTCTTC. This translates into CASSIFGTSYNEQFF.

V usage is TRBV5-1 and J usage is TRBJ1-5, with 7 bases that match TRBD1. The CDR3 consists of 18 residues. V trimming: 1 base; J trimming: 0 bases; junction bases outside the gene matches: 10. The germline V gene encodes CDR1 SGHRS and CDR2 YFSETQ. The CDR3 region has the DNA TGCGCCAGCAGCTTGTCTCCGACAGGGACCTATAGCAATCAGCCCCAGCATTTT. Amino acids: CASSLSPTGTYSNQPQHF.

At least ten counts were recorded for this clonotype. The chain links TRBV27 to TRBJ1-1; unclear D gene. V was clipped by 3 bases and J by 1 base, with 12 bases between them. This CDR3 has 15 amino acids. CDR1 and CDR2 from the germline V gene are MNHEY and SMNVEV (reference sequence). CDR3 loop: CASSFGSRRNTEAFF. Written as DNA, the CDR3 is TGTGCCAGCAGTTTTGGGTCCCGGCGGAACACTGAAGCTTTCTTT.

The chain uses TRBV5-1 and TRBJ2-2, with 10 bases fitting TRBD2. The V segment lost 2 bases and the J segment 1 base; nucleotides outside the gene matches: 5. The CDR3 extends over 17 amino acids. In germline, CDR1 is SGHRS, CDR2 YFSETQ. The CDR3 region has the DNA TGCGCCAGCAGCTTTAAAAGCGGGAGGGTGAACACCGGGGAGCTGTTTTTT. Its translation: CASSFKSGRVNTGELFF.

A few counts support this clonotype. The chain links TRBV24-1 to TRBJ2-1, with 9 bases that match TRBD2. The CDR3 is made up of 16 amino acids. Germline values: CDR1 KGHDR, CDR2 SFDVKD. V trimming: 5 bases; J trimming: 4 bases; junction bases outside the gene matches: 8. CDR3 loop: CATSAPGLADYNEQFF. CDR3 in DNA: TGTGCCACCAGTGCTCCGGGACTAGCTGATTACAATGAGCAGTTCTTC.

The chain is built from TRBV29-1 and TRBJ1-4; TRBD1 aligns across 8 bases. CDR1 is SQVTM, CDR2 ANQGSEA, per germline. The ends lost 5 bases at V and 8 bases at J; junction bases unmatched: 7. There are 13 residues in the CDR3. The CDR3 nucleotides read TGCAGCGTTCCCGGACAGGGTGGGGAAAAACTGTTTTTT. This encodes CSVPGQGGEKLFF.

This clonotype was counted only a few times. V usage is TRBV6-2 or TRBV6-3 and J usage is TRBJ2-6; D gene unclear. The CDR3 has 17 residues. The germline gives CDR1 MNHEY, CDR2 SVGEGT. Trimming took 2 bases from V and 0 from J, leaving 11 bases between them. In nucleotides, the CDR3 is TGTGCCAGCAGTTACCCACACTCCGACTCTGGGGCCAACGTCCTGACTTTC. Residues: CASSYPHSDSGANVLTF.

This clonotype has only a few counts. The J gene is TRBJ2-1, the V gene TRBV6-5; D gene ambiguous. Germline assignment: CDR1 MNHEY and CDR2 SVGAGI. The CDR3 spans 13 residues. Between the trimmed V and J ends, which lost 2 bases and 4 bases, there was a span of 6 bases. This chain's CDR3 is CASSYGVYNEQFF. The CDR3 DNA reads TGTGCCAGCAGTTACGGGGTTTACAATGAGCAGTTCTTC.

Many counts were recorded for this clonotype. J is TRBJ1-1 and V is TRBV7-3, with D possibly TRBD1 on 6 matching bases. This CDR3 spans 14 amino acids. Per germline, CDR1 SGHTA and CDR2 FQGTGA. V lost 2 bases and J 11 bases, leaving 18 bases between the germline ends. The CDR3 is CASSLFRDSGVAFF. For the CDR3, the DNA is TGTGCCAGCAGCTTATTCCGGGACTCAGGGGTGGCTTTCTTT.

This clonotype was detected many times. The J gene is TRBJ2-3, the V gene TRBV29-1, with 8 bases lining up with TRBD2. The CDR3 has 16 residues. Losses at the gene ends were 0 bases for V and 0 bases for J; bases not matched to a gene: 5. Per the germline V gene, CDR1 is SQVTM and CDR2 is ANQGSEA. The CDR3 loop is CSVEDQAGASTDTQYF. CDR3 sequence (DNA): TGCAGCGTTGAAGATCAAGCGGGGGCTAGCACAGATACGCAGTATTTT.

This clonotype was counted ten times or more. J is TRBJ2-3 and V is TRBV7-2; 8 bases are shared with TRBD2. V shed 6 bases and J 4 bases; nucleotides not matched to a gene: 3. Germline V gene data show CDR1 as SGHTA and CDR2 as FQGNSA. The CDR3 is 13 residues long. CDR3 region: CASRTSAADTQYF. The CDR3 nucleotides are TGTGCCAGCAGGACTAGCGCTGCAGATACGCAGTATTTT.